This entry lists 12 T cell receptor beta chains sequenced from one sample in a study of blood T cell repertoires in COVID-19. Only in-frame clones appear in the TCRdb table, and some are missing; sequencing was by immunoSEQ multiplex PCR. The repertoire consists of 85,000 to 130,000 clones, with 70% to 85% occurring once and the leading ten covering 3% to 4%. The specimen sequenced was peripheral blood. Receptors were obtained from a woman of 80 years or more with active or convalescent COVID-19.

CDR3 bases: TGTGCCAGCGAGGGACACGCAATGAACACTGAAGCTTTCTTT. The encoded protein is CASEGHAMNTEAFF. This chain joins TRBV7-9 and TRBJ1-1; D perhaps matches TRBD1 (6 bases). This CDR3 is 14 amino acids long. Germline CDR1 and CDR2: SEHNR and FQNEAQ (reference sequence). Trimming took off 8 bases at V and 0 bases at J, with 13 bases between the two ends.

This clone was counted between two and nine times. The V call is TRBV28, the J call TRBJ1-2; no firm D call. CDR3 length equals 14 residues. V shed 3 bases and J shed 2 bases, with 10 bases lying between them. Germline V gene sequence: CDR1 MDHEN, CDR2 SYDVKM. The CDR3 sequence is CASSLEATNYGYTF. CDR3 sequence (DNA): TGTGCCAGCAGTTTGGAGGCGACGAACTATGGCTACACCTTC.

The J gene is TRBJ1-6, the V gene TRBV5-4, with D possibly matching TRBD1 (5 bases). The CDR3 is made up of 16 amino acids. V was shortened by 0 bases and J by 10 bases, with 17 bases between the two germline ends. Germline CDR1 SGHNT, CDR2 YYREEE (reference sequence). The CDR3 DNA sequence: TGTGCCAGCAGCTTGGTAAACGGGCAGGGAGGCTCACCCCTCCACTTT. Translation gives CASSLVNGQGGSPLHF.

The CDR3 sequence: CASSAGGILYGYTF. CDR3 nucleotides: TGTGCCAGTAGTGCGGGGGGCATTCTATATGGCTACACCTTC. This chain links TRBV19 with TRBJ1-2; D is possibly TRBD1 (6 bases). Deletions cut 5 bases from V and 5 bases from J, with 15 bases between. Per the germline V gene, CDR1 is LNHDA and CDR2 is SQIVND (reference sequence). CDR3 length equals 14 residues.

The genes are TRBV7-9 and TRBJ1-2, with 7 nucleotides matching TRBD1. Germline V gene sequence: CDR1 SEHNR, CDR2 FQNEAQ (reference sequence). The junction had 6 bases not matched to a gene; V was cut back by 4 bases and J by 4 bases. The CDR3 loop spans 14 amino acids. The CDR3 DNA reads TGTGCCAGCAGCTACGAGACAGGGACCTATGGCTACACCTTC. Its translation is CASSYETGTYGYTF.

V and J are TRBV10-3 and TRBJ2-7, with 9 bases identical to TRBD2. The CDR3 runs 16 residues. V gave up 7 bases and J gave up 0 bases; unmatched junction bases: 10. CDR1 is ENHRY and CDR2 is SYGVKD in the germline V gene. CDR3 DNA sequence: TGTGCCATCACTGCCGGAGCGGGAGGAAGCTCCTACGAGCAGTACTTC. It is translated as CAITAGAGGSSYEQYF.

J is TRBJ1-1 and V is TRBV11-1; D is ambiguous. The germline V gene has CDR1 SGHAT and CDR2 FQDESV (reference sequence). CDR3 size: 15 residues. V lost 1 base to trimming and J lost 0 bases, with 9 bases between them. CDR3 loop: CASSLDPGMNTEAFF. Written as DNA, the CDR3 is TGTGCCAGCAGCTTAGATCCGGGGATGAACACTGAAGCTTTCTTT.

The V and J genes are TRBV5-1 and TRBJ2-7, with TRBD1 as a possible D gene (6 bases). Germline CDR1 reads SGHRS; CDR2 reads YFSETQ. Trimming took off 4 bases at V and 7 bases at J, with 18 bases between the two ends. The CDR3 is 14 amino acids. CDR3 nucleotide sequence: TGCGCCAGCAGCGGAATCCTACAGGGTGGGGAGCAGTACTTC. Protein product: CASSGILQGGEQYF.

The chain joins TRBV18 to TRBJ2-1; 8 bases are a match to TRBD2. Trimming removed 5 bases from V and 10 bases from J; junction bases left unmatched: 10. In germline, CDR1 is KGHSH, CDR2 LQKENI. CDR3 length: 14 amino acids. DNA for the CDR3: TGTGCCAGCTCAACCAGCCGGGAGGGCCGAGAGCAGTTCTTC. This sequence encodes CASSTSREGREQFF.

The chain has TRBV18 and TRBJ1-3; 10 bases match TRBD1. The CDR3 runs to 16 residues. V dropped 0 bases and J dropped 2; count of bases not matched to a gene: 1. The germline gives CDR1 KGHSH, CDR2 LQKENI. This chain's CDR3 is CASSPPTGGTGNTIYF. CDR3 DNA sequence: TGTGCCAGCTCACCACCGACAGGGGGCACTGGAAACACCATATATTTT. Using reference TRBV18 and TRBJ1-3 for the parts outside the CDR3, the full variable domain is NAGVMQNPRHLVRRRGQEARLRCSPMKGHSHVYWYRQLPEEGLKFMVYLQKENIIDESGMPKERFSAEFPKEGPSILRIQQVVRGDSAAYFCASSPPTGGTGNTIYFGEGSWLTVV.

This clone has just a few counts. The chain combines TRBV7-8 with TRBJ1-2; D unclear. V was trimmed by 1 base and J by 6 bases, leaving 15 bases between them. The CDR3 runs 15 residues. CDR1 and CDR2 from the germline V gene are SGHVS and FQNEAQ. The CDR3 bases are TGTGCCAGCAGCTTAGTTTCCGCTACCGAGAATGGCTACACCTTC. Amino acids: CASSLVSATENGYTF.

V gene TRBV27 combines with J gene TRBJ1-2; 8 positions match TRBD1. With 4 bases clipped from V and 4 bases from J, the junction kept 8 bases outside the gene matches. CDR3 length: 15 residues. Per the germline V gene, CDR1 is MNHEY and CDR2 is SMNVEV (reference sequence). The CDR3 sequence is CASSSRQGHAYGYTF. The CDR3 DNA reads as TGTGCCAGCAGTTCCCGACAGGGGCATGCCTATGGCTACACCTTC.